This TCR beta chain was identified during a study of blood T cell repertoires in COVID-19. The CDR3 is 16 amino acids. Some clones are missing from TCRdb's copy, which holds only in-frame ones; the method was immunoSEQ multiplex PCR. The table has about 170,000 clones, 70% to 90% seen once. The specimen was peripheral blood. The rearrangement links TRBV21-1 to TRBJ2-7; the table names TRBD2, a call not compared with the DNA. TRBV21-1 corresponds to a pseudogene. The source is a middle-aged man who had recovered from COVID-19. The CDR3 coding sequence is TGTGCCAGCAGCAAAGGTAAGGCTAGCGGGACCTTCGAGCAGTACTTC. This sequence encodes CASSKGKASGTFEQYF.